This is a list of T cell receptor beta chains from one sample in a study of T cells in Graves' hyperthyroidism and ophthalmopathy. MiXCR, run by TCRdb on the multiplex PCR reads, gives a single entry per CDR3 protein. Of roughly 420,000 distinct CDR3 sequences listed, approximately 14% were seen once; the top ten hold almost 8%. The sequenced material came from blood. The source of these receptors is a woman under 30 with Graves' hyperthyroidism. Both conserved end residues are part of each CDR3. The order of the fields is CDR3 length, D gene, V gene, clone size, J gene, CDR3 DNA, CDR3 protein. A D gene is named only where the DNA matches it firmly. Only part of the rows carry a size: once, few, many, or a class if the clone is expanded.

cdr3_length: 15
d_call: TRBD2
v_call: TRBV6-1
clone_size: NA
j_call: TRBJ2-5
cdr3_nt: TGTGCCAGCAGTGACGCTAGCGGGGAGCGGGAGACCCAGTACTTC
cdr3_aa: CASSDASGERETQYF

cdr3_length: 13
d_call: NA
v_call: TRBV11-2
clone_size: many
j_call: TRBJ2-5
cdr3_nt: TGTGCCAGCAGCAAACAGGGAAAAGAGACCCAGTACTTC
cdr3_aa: CASSKQGKETQYF

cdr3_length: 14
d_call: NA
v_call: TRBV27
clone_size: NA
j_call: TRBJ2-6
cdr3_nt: TGTGCCAGCAGTTTATCAGCAAGGGGCAACGTCCTGACTTTC
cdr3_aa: CASSLSARGNVLTF

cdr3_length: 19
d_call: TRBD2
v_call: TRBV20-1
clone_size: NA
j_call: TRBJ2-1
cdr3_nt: TGCAGTGCCCCGACCAGGGGGACCGGACTAGCGGGGTTTTACAATGAGCAGTTCTTC
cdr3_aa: CSAPTRGTGLAGFYNEQFF

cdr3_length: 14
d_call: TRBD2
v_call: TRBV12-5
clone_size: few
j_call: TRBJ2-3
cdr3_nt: TGTGCTAGTGGTTTCGGACTAGTATCAGATACGCAGTATTTT
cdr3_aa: CASGFGLVSDTQYF

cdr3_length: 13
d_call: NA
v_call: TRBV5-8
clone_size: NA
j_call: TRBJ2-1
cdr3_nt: TGTGCCAGCAGCTTGTATTCCCCCCATGAGCAGTTCTTC
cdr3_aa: CASSLYSPHEQFF

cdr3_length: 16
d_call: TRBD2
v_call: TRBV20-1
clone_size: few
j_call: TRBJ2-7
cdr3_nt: TGCAGTGCTAGAGATTTAAACTGGGCGGGGGCCTACGAGCAGTACTTC
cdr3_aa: CSARDLNWAGAYEQYF

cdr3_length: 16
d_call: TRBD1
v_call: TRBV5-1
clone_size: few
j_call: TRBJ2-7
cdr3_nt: TGCGCCAGCAGCCGGAGAAGCGGGACAGGGGGCTCCGAGCAGTACTTC
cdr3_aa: CASSRRSGTGGSEQYF

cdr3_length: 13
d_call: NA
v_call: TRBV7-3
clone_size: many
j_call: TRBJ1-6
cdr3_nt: TGTGCCAGCAGCTCCGACCTTAATTCACCCCTCCACTTT
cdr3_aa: CASSSDLNSPLHF

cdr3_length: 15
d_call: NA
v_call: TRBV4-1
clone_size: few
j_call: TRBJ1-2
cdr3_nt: TGCGCCAGCAGCCAAGTCGGGGAAGCTAACTATGGCTACACCTTC
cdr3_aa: CASSQVGEANYGYTF

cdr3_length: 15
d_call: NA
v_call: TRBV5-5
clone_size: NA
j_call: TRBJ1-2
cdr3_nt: TGTGCCAGCAGCTTGGAAGTAGATGGGGGTAATGGCTACACCTTC
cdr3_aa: CASSLEVDGGNGYTF

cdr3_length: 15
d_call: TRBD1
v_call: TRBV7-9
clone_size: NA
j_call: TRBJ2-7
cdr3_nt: TGTGCCAGCAGCTTAGAGGGGACAGACACCTACGAGCAGTACTTC
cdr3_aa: CASSLEGTDTYEQYF

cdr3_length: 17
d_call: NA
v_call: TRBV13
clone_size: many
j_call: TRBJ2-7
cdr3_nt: TGTGCCAGCAGCTTATCGGTTACGGGAGTAAGTGCCTACGAGCAGTACTTC
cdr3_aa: CASSLSVTGVSAYEQYF

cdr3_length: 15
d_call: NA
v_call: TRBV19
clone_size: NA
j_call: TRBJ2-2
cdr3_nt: TGTGCCAGTAGTATAAGGGCAGGGACCTCCGGGGAGCTGTTTTTT
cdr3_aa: CASSIRAGTSGELFF

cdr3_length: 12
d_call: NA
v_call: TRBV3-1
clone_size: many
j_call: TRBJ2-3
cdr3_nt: TGTGCCAGCAGCCAAGCCACAGATACGCAGTATTTT
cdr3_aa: CASSQATDTQYF

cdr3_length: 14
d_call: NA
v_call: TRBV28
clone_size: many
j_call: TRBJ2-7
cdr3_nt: TGTGCCAGCAGTTACAGGGATTACGAAGGCGAGCAGTACTTC
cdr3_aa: CASSYRDYEGEQYF

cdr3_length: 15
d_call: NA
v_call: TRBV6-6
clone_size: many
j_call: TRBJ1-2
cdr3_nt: TGTGCCAGCAGTTACTCGAGACAGACAAGGGGTGGCTACACCTTC
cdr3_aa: CASSYSRQTRGGYTF

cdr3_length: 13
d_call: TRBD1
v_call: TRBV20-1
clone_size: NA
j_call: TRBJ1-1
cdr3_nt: TGCAGTGCAATGGACAGGGTAATCACTGAAGCTTTCTTT
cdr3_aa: CSAMDRVITEAFF

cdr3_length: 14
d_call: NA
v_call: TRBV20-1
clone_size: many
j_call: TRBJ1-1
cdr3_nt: TGCAGTGCTAGAGGATCCGAGACGAACACTGAAGCTTTCTTT
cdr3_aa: CSARGSETNTEAFF

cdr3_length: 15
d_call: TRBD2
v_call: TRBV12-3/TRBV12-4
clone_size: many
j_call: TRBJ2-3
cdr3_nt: TGTGCCAGCAGTTTGGCGGGAGGGCGGTCAGATACGCAGTATTTT
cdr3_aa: CASSLAGGRSDTQYF

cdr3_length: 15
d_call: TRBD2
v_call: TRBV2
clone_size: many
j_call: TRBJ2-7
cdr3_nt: TGTGCCAGCAGCTCCGGACTAGCGTCCTACTACGAGCAGTACTTC
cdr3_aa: CASSSGLASYYEQYF

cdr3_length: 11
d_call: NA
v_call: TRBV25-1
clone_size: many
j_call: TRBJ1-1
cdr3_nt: TGTGCCAGCAGTAAGCAGGGGAAAGCTTTCTTT
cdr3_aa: CASSKQGKAFF

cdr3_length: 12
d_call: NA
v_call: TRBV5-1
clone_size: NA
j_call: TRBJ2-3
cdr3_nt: TGCGCCAGCAGCTACGGGTGGGATACGCAGTATTTT
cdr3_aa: CASSYGWDTQYF

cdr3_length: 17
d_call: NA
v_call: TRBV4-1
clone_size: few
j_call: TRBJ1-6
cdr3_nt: TGCGCCAGCAGCCAAGTACGTGAGGGGCGGCGGAATTCACCCCTCCACTTT
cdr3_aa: CASSQVREGRRNSPLHF

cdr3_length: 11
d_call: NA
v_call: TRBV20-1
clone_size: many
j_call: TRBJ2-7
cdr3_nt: TGCAGTGCTCAGACCCTCTACGAGCAGTACTTC
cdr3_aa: CSAQTLYEQYF

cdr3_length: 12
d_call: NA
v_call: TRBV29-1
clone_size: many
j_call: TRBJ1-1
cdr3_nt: TGCAGCGTTGAAGAAGGCCGCCTTGAAGCTTTCTTT
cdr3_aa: CSVEEGRLEAFF

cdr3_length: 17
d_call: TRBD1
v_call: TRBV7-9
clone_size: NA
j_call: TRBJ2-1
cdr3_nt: TGTGCCAGCAGCAACTCGGACAGGGGAAATTGGGACAATGAGCAGTTCTTC
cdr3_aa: CASSNSDRGNWDNEQFF

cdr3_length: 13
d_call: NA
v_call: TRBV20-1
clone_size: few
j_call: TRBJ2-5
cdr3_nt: TGCAGTGCTAGAGATGGATTGCGGGACACCCAGTACTTC
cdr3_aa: CSARDGLRDTQYF

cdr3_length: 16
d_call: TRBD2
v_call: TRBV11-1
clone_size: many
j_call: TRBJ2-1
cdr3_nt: TGTGCCAGCAGCTCCCCGACTAGCGGGGCCGACAATGAGCAGTTCTTC
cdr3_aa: CASSSPTSGADNEQFF

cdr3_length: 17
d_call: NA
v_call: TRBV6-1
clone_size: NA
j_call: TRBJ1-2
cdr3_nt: TGTGCCAGCATAGAGGGGGGGGCGGGGGGTCTTCGCGATGGCTACACCTTC
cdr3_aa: CASIEGGAGGLRDGYTF

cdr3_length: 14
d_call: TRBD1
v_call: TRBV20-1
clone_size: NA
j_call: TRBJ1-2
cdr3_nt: TGCAGTGCTAGAGGGACAGGGGGCTACTATGGCTACACCTTC
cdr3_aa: CSARGTGGYYGYTF